The 6 T cell receptor beta chains below come from one sample, sequenced in a study of T cell responses to AZD1222 COVID-19 vaccine (TCRdb year 2021). Library creation used the immunoSEQ multiplex PCR assay. The table was pulled from immuneACCESS by TCRdb, which kept in-frame rearrangements only. Such tables lose some clones; where checked, under half of the loss comes from unresolved V genes, and the rest has no known cause. Within this sample are 75,000 to 90,000 clones, with under 90% of them counted one time only. The biggest ten clones account for under 2.5% of the sample. The meaning of the sample's time point label: baseline before first vaccination. This specimen was peripheral blood, taken on day 0 of AZD1222 vaccination. The receptors here all came from an adult in good health.

This rearrangement joins TRBV2 to TRBJ2-5; 10 bases match TRBD2. The CDR3 runs to 18 residues. CDR1 and CDR2 (germline): SNHLY, FYNNEI. Trimming cost V 1 base and J 0 bases; bases outside gene matches: 8. The CDR3 coding sequence is TGTGCCAGCAGTGAAGAGTGGACACTAGCGGGGCACCAAGAGACCCAGTACTTC. Translation: CASSEEWTLAGHQETQYF. Full variable domain (rest looked up from reference TRBV2 and TRBJ2-5): EPEVTQTPSHQVTQMGQEVILRCVPISNHLYFYWYRQILGQKVEFLVSFYNNEISEKSEIFDDQFSVERPDGSNFTLKIRSTKLEDSAMYFCASSEEWTLAGHQETQYFGPGTRLLVL.

The rearrangement links TRBV12-3 or TRBV12-4 to TRBJ1-5; D unresolved. The CDR3 has 12 amino acids. The ends were cut back, 5 bases at V and 5 bases at J, with 7 bases in the middle. The DNA for the CDR3 is TGTGCCAGCAGTCTCGTTGATCAGCCCCAGCATTTT. Protein sequence: CASSLVDQPQHF.

The chain carries TRBV3-1 (or the pseudogene TRBV3-2) and TRBJ2-7; TRBD2 aligns across 9 bases. The CDR3 covers 14 residues. The germline CDR1 and CDR2 sequences are LGHDT and YNNKEL (reference sequence). The ends lost 0 bases at V and 4 bases at J; junction bases unmatched: 1. This chain's CDR3 is CASSQEGLAYEQYF. CDR3 coding DNA: TGTGCCAGCAGCCAAGAGGGACTAGCTTACGAGCAGTACTTC.

Written as DNA, the CDR3 is TGTGCCAGCTCGAAGACCGTCAGATTCTCCTACGAGCAGTACTTC. This sequence encodes CASSKTVRFSYEQYF. J is TRBJ2-7 and V is TRBV3-1 (or the pseudogene TRBV3-2); D uncertain. The V end lost 8 bases, the J end lost 0 bases, and 17 bases lay between the germline ends. This CDR3 spans 15 amino acids. Per the germline V gene, CDR1 is LGHDT and CDR2 is YNNKEL (reference sequence).

This clone has more than one count but fewer than ten. J is TRBJ1-6 and V is TRBV18; a weak D match, TRBD1 (5 bases). CDR1 is KGHSH, CDR2 LQKENI, per germline. This CDR3 has 12 amino acids. With 5 bases removed from V and 8 bases from J, the gap between germline ends came to 7 bases. CDR3 in DNA: TGTGCCAGCTCAACGACAGATTCACCCCTCCACTTT. This encodes CASSTTDSPLHF.

The chain has TRBV6-1 and TRBJ1-2; D ambiguous. The CDR3 runs to 13 residues. Germline assignment: CDR1 MNHNS and CDR2 SASEGT. V was clipped by 3 bases and J by 0 bases, with 5 bases between them. For the CDR3, the DNA is TGTGCCAGCAGTGACAGGACTAACTATGGCTACACCTTC. It is translated as CASSDRTNYGYTF.